The next 28 T cell receptor beta chains were all read from a single sample in a study of blood T cell repertoires in COVID-19. Data came from immunoSEQ multiplex PCR; TCRdb stores just in-frame clones and leaves some out. The table shows about 220,000 clones, with around three quarters occurring only once. Sample: peripheral blood. The receptors come from a woman in her sixties or seventies with acute or convalescent COVID-19.

This sequence joins TRBV18 and TRBJ1-3; D unresolved. CDR1 and CDR2 (germline): KGHSH, LQKENI. V shed 0 bases and J shed 3 bases, with 12 bases lying between them. The CDR3 is 16 residues long. This CDR3 reads CASSPPGRTNGNTIYF. CDR3 DNA: TGTGCCAGCTCACCACCGGGGAGGACGAATGGAAACACCATATATTTT.

The chain uses TRBV7-8 and TRBJ2-7; 7 nucleotides agree with TRBD1. The junction had 0 bases not matched to a gene; V was cut back by 1 base and J by 3 bases. Germline CDR1 is SGHVS and CDR2 is FQNEAQ. The CDR3 sequence is 13 residues long. The CDR3 sequence is CASSLDRGYEQYV. The DNA for the CDR3 is TGTGCCAGCAGCTTAGACAGGGGCTACGAGCAGTACGTC.

The chain carries TRBV13 and TRBJ1-1; no clear D gene. Germline CDR1 PRHDT, CDR2 FYEKMQ (reference sequence). Trimming shortened V by 4 bases and J by 0 bases, and 12 bases separated the two germline ends. CDR3 length equals 15 residues. CDR3 DNA: TGTGCCAGCAGCTATAGAGAGGGAATGAACACTGAAGCTTTCTTT. As protein: CASSYREGMNTEAFF.

The chain has TRBV7-6 and TRBJ1-4; 7 bases are a match to TRBD1. The trim removed 0 bases at V and 10 bases at J, leaving 5 bases unmatched. The V gene's germline CDR1 is SGHVS and CDR2 FNYEAQ. CDR3 length: 14 residues. The CDR3 region is CASSLAQGEGKLFF. CDR3 nucleotides: TGTGCCAGCAGCTTAGCCCAGGGGGAAGGAAAACTGTTTTTT.

Worth noting for this clone: An end of the junction does not agree with germline; a read error may underlie this. This chain connects TRBV6-5 to TRBJ2-7; 8 bases fit TRBD1. The CDR3 has 13 amino acids. The germline V gene has CDR1 MNHEY and CDR2 SVGAGI. The CDR3 nucleotides are TGTGCCAGCAGTTACCGACAGGGGTACGGGCAGTACTTC. Its translation is CASSYRQGYGQYF.

The rearrangement joins TRBV7-2 to TRBJ2-1; the match to TRBD2 covers 7 bases. V gave up 1 base and J gave up 7 bases; unmatched junction bases: 10. Per germline, CDR1 SGHTA and CDR2 FQGNSA. The CDR3 length is 16 residues. For the CDR3, the DNA is TGTGCCAGCAGCTTAGGTTGGACTAGGGGTGAGAATGAGCAGTTCTTC. As protein: CASSLGWTRGENEQFF.

The chain uses TRBV6-2 or TRBV6-3 and TRBJ2-5; D gene ambiguous. This CDR3 has 17 residues. V was pared by 0 bases and J by 7 bases, with 21 bases between. Germline CDR1 MNHEY, CDR2 SVGEGT. In DNA form, the CDR3 reads TGTGCCAGCAGTTACTCGATGAGCTTGGCGCCCCCAGGGACCCAGTACTTC. It codes for CASSYSMSLAPPGTQYF.

This clone was seen once. The J gene is TRBJ2-7, the V gene TRBV10-1; the match to TRBD1 covers 10 bases. The V gene end was trimmed by 4 bases and the J gene end by 4 bases; junction bases not matched to a gene: 10. The CDR3 loop spans 16 amino acids. Per the germline V gene, CDR1 is WNHNN and CDR2 is SYGVQD (reference sequence). CDR3 nucleotide sequence: TGCGCCAGCAGTGCCAGGCCGGGACAGGGGACTTACGAGCAGTACTTC. The encoded protein is CASSARPGQGTYEQYF.

The chain recombines TRBV7-2 with TRBJ1-6; 11 bases agree with TRBD1. This CDR3 region has 15 residues. V was pared by 5 bases and J by 7 bases, with 4 bases of the junction left unmatched. Germline V gives CDR1 SGHTA, CDR2 FQGNSA. The CDR3 DNA is TGTGCCAGCAGCAGCCGGACAGGGGGCAATTCACCCCTCCACTTT. Translating gives CASSSRTGGNSPLHF.

The gene calls are TRBV5-1 and TRBJ2-5, with a possible D match to TRBD1 (5 bases). This CDR3 region has 15 residues. The germline V and J ends were trimmed by 0 bases and 1 base, with 10 bases remaining between them. Germline CDR1 reads SGHRS; CDR2 reads YFSETQ. CDR3 in amino acids: CASSLGTLSQETQYF. The CDR3, as DNA: TGCGCCAGCAGCTTGGGGACACTATCCCAAGAGACCCAGTACTTC.

The chain links TRBV5-1 to TRBJ1-2; D call uncertain. This CDR3 has 16 amino acids. In germline, CDR1 is SGHRS, CDR2 YFSETQ. The ends were cut back, 0 bases at V and 5 bases at J, with 17 bases in the middle. DNA of the CDR3: TGCGCCAGCAGCTTGGGAAACGACTTAATGGGTTATGGCTACACCTTC. Encoded protein: CASSLGNDLMGYGYTF.

J is TRBJ2-5 and V is TRBV11-3, with a tentative D call TRBD2 (6 bases). The length of the CDR3 is 13 residues. The V end lost 5 bases, the J end lost 3 bases, and 10 bases lay between the germline ends. CDR1 and CDR2 (germline): SGHNT, YENEEA. CDR3 bases: TGTGCCAGCAGCAGGGACTCAGAAGAGACCCAGTACTTC. Translation: CASSRDSEETQYF.

The gene calls are TRBV24-1 and TRBJ2-5, with D maybe TRBD2 (5 bases). Germline CDR1 and CDR2: KGHDR and SFDVKD. The CDR3 totals 16 residues. Trimming left V 1 base short and J 7 bases short, with 18 bases between. CDR3 DNA: TGTGCCACCAGTGATTTTTCCGGGAAAGGGTTCGCGACCCAGTACTTC. This translates into CATSDFSGKGFATQYF.

The V gene is TRBV6-1, the J gene TRBJ2-3; tentatively, D is TRBD1 (6 bases). Trimming stripped 3 bases from V and 3 bases from J, with 10 bases between. The V gene's germline CDR1 is MNHNS and CDR2 SASEGT. This CDR3 contains 14 residues. CDR3 amino acids: CASSDGGKTDTQYF. The CDR3 bases are TGTGCCAGCAGTGATGGGGGCAAAACAGATACGCAGTATTTT.

This clone was seen many times. The chain has TRBV18 and TRBJ2-1, with 7 bases lining up with TRBD1. From germline, CDR1 is KGHSH and CDR2 LQKENI. With V trimmed by 3 bases and J by 7 bases, 9 bases remained unmatched. This CDR3 region has 15 residues. CDR3 loop: CASSPGNSQGNEQFF. Written as DNA, the CDR3 is TGTGCCAGCTCACCCGGCAATTCACAGGGGAATGAGCAGTTCTTC.

The chain joins TRBV2 to TRBJ2-5, with D uncertain. The CDR3 totals 11 residues. Germline assignment: CDR1 SNHLY and CDR2 FYNNEI. V was clipped by 9 bases and J by 2 bases, with 7 bases between them. The DNA for the CDR3 is TGTGCCAGGCAGTCGCAAGAGACCCAGTACTTC. Protein: CARQSQETQYF.

This chain uses TRBV30 with TRBJ1-3; D gene uncertain. V gave up 0 bases and J gave up 7 bases, with 13 bases separating them. The germline V gene encodes CDR1 GTSNPN and CDR2 SVGIG (reference sequence). This CDR3 is built from 14 residues. CDR3 region: CAWSVSPTRNTIYF. For the CDR3, the DNA is TGTGCCTGGAGTGTAAGCCCGACACGGAACACCATATATTTT.

The chain links TRBV18 to TRBJ2-3, with D possibly being TRBD2 (6 bases). V lost 2 bases and J 4 bases, leaving 16 bases between the germline ends. This CDR3 spans 16 amino acids. Germline V gene data show CDR1 as KGHSH and CDR2 as LQKENI. CDR3 in amino acids: CASSPSTGGGPDTQYF. As DNA, the CDR3 is TGTGCCAGCTCACCAAGTACCGGGGGTGGACCAGATACGCAGTATTTT. Complete variable domain (other parts from reference TRBV18 and TRBJ2-3): NAGVMQNPRHLVRRRGQEARLRCSPMKGHSHVYWYRQLPEEGLKFMVYLQKENIIDESGMPKERFSAEFPKEGPSILRIQQVVRGDSAAYFCASSPSTGGGPDTQYFGPGTRLTVL.

The chain recombines TRBV4-1 with TRBJ2-3; 7 nucleotides agree with TRBD1. V shed 4 bases, J shed 2 bases, and the junction held 6 bases outside the gene matches. CDR3 length: 15 amino acids. Germline V lookup: CDR1 MGHRA, CDR2 YSYEKL. CDR3 region: CASSRTGVITDTQYF. DNA of the CDR3: TGCGCCAGCAGCCGGACAGGAGTCATCACAGATACGCAGTATTTT.

This chain joins TRBV18 and TRBJ1-3; D is uncertain. V was clipped by 2 bases and J by 0 bases, with 11 bases between them. The germline CDR1 and CDR2 sequences are KGHSH and LQKENI. CDR3 length: 16 residues. CDR3 nucleotides: TGTGCCAGCTCACCAAGCGAGGTAAACTCTGGAAACACCATATATTTT. Protein product: CASSPSEVNSGNTIYF. Drawing the rest from reference TRBV18 and TRBJ1-3, the complete variable domain is NAGVMQNPRHLVRRRGQEARLRCSPMKGHSHVYWYRQLPEEGLKFMVYLQKENIIDESGMPKERFSAEFPKEGPSILRIQQVVRGDSAAYFCASSPSEVNSGNTIYFGEGSWLTVV.

Details on this clone: The same CDR3 also results from other DNA sequences found in this sample. The rearrangement joins TRBV6-5 to TRBJ1-6, with D unresolved. Trimming removed 6 bases from V and 4 bases from J, with 4 bases in between. The CDR3 has 12 residues. Per the germline V gene, CDR1 is MNHEY and CDR2 is SVGAGI. CDR3 protein: CASRQYNSPLHF. The CDR3 DNA follows: TGTGCCAGCAGACAGTATAATTCACCCCTCCACTTT.

V is TRBV7-3 and J is TRBJ2-2, with D maybe TRBD1 (5 bases). V was clipped by 3 bases and J by 7 bases, with 12 bases between them. The germline gives CDR1 SGHTA, CDR2 FQGTGA. CDR3 length: 14 amino acids. CDR3 sequence: CASSFGREGGELFF. The DNA of the CDR3 is TGTGCCAGCAGCTTCGGCAGGGAAGGCGGGGAGCTGTTTTTT. Full variable domain (missing parts from reference TRBV7-3 and TRBJ2-2): GAGVSQTPSNKVTEKGKYVELRCDPISGHTALYWYRQSLGQGPEFLIYFQGTGAADDSGLPNDRFFAVRPEGSVSTLKIQRTERGDSAVYLCASSFGREGGELFFGEGSRLTVL.

The chain uses TRBV3-1 (or the pseudogene TRBV3-2) and TRBJ2-3; perhaps TRBD2 as D (6 bases). V dropped 0 bases and J dropped 10 bases, with 8 bases sitting between them. The CDR3 extends over 12 amino acids. Germline loops: CDR1 LGHDT, CDR2 YNNKEL (reference sequence). The CDR3 loop is CASSQEAGPQYF. DNA of the CDR3: TGTGCCAGCAGCCAAGAGGCGGGGCCGCAGTATTTT.

The chain has TRBV12-5 and TRBJ1-1; D unclear. Trimming shortened V by 0 bases and J by 6 bases, and 8 bases separated the two germline ends. The CDR3 is 13 amino acids. Per germline, CDR1 LGHNT and CDR2 FRNRAP. CDR3 residues: CASGLVPGSEAFF. The CDR3 DNA sequence: TGTGCTAGTGGTTTGGTTCCGGGGTCTGAAGCTTTCTTT.

The chain couples TRBV2 to TRBJ1-2; 7 bases match TRBD1. The CDR3 sequence is 18 residues long. Per germline, CDR1 SNHLY and CDR2 FYNNEI. Trimming cost V 7 bases and J 0 bases; bases outside gene matches: 17. CDR3 sequence: CASMLRPGQYTSNYGYTF. In DNA, the CDR3 is TGTGCCAGCATGCTCCGACCGGGACAGTACACTTCTAACTATGGCTACACCTTC. Combining the CDR3 with reference TRBV2 and TRBJ1-2 gives the whole variable domain EPEVTQTPSHQVTQMGQEVILRCVPISNHLYFYWYRQILGQKVEFLVSFYNNEISEKSEIFDDQFSVERPDGSNFTLKIRSTKLEDSAMYFCASMLRPGQYTSNYGYTFGSGTRLTVV.

The chain recombines TRBV5-1 with TRBJ1-1; 8 bases are a match to TRBD1. CDR1 and CDR2 from the germline V gene are SGHRS and YFSETQ. J was trimmed by 2 bases and V by 3 bases; bases with no gene match: 12. This CDR3 region has 17 residues. The CDR3 bases are TGCGCCAGCAGCTCTGGACAGGGTAGTGTACGAAACACTGAAGCTTTCTTT. Protein product: CASSSGQGSVRNTEAFF.

This chain links TRBV5-4 with TRBJ2-6; D is uncertain. The germline CDR1 and CDR2 sequences are SGHNT and YYREEE (reference sequence). The CDR3 extends over 16 amino acids. The V end lost 5 bases, the J end lost 2 bases, and 14 bases lay between the germline ends. CDR3 bases: TGTGCCAGCAGAGAACAGACGAGTGCTGGGGCCAACGTCCTGACTTTC. As protein: CASREQTSAGANVLTF. Full variable domain (missing parts from reference TRBV5-4 and TRBJ2-6): ETGVTQSPTHLIKTRGQQVTLRCSSQSGHNTVSWYQQALGQGPQFIFQYYREEENGRGNFPPRFSGLQFPNYSSELNVNALELDDSALYLCASREQTSAGANVLTFGAGSRLTVL.

The rearrangement joins TRBV6-1 to TRBJ2-3, with D possibly TRBD2 on 5 matching bases. The length of the CDR3 is 15 residues. The ends were cut back, 0 bases at V and 4 bases at J, with 11 bases in the middle. Per the germline V gene, CDR1 is MNHNS and CDR2 is SASEGT. The CDR3 sequence: CASSEALSSPDTQYF. The CDR3 nucleotides read TGTGCCAGCAGTGAAGCGCTGTCTAGCCCAGATACGCAGTATTTT.